This is a list of T cell receptor beta chains from one sample in a study of human T cells and chemical hapten exposure. TCRdb analysed the RACE reads with MiXCR anew, one entry per CDR3 protein. The sample includes tens of thousands of distinct CDR3 sequences, about 10% of them seen just once. The source was whole blood, collected in connection with sensitization to the hapten diphenylcyclopropenone (DPC). The receptors stem from a man aged 25-45 years with alopecia areata. Some clones in this sample may be carry-over from other donors' samples. Both conserved end residues are part of each CDR3. Fields, in order: J gene, clone size, V gene, D gene, CDR3 DNA, CDR3 protein. D genes are given only for firm matches. Clone size is stated in some rows and not others, as once, few, many or a class when expanded.

>TRBJ1-6|many|TRBV20-1|.
TGCAGTGCTAGAGATCGGGGGACATCGGCTCGGTTT
CSARDRGTSARF
>TRBJ2-3|many|TRBV6-2/TRBV6-3|.
TGTGCCAGCAGTTACGCGGGGACGCGGGTCACAGATACGCAGTATTTT
CASSYAGTRVTDTQYF
>TRBJ2-3|few|TRBV11-1|.
TGTGCCAGCAGCTCCCGGGCGGGGGCTTTAGGAGATACGCAGTATTTT
CASSSRAGALGDTQYF
>TRBJ2-7|many|TRBV7-9|.
TGTGCCAGCAGCTTAGGTCTCGAGCAGTACTTC
CASSLGLEQYF
>TRBJ1-5|many|TRBV27|.
TGTGCCAGCAGTGGTACAGGATACAATCAGCCCCAGCATTTT
CASSGTGYNQPQHF
>TRBJ1-1|few|TRBV12-3/TRBV12-4|.
TGTGCCAGCACCCCATACACTGAAGCTTTCTTT
CASTPYTEAFF
>TRBJ1-5|few|TRBV12-3/TRBV12-4|.
TGTGCCAGCAGTTCGGGACACTTGGTGCAGCCCCAGCATTTT
CASSSGHLVQPQHF
>TRBJ1-1|many|TRBV29-1|.
TGCAGCGTTGTTGGGGAGGGCACTGAAGCTTTCTTT
CSVVGEGTEAFF
>TRBJ1-1|.|TRBV12-3/TRBV12-4|TRBD1
TGTGCCGTCCACCTCAAGGGGGCTGGGACTGAAGCTTTCTTT
CAVHLKGAGTEAFF
>TRBJ1-5|.|TRBV2|.
TGTGCCAGCAGTGAAACAGGGAACGCCAATCAGCCCCAGCATTTT
CASSETGNANQPQHF
>TRBJ2-4|many|TRBV5-5|.
TGTGCCAGCAGCCGTGTAGGTCAGGCGAACATTCAGTACTTC
CASSRVGQANIQYF
>TRBJ2-1|few|TRBV7-9|.
TGTGCCAGCAGCTTAGAAGGGGGAAGCAATGAGCAGTTCTTC
CASSLEGGSNEQFF
>TRBJ1-1|many|TRBV7-2|.
TGTGCCAGCAGCTTGAGGGGGAACACTGAAGCTTTCTTT
CASSLRGNTEAFF
>TRBJ2-1|.|TRBV6-5|TRBD2
TGTGCCAGCAGTTCCATCGCGGGAGCCTACAATGAGCAGTTCTTC
CASSSIAGAYNEQFF
>TRBJ2-1|many|TRBV5-8|.
TGTGCCAGCAGCCAAGACGGCAGCTCCTACAATGAGCAGTTCTTC
CASSQDGSSYNEQFF
>TRBJ1-6|.|TRBV6-1|.
TGTGCCAGCAGTGAAGCGGCAGGGACCTCAATTGGGACCCTCCACTTT
CASSEAAGTSIGTLHF
>TRBJ1-1|many|TRBV6-1|.
TGTGCCAGCAGTGACCCGAGGCAACAGGTGCGAACTGAAGCTTTCTTT
CASSDPRQQVRTEAFF
>TRBJ2-3|few|TRBV7-2|.
TGTGCCAGCAGCTCCCCGGGGGTGGATACGCAGTATTTT
CASSSPGVDTQYF
>TRBJ1-6|medium-sized|TRBV27|.
TGTGCCAGCAGTCTTGGACAGAGCAACTATAATTCACCCCTCCACTTT
CASSLGQSNYNSPLHF
>TRBJ2-6|.|TRBV3-1|.
TGTGCCAGCAGCCAAGATTATAGGGGCTCTGGGGCCAACGTCCTGACTTTC
CASSQDYRGSGANVLTF
>TRBJ2-5|.|TRBV9|.
TGTGCCAGCAGCGACGGCGAGGCTAGTGGGGAGACCCAGTACTTC
CASSDGEASGETQYF
>TRBJ2-3|.|TRBV20-1|.
TGCAGTGCCAGCGACAGTCCCACAGATACGCAGTATTTT
CSASDSPTDTQYF
>TRBJ2-1|few|TRBV14|.
TGTGCCAGCAGCCAAGATCCATCCCCTGAGCAGTTCTTC
CASSQDPSPEQFF
>TRBJ1-1|.|TRBV20-1|TRBD1
TGCAGTGCTAAGAGGGACAGCCGGAACACTGAAGCTTTCTTT
CSAKRDSRNTEAFF
>TRBJ1-3|.|TRBV3-1|.
TGTGCCAGCCGACTCCGTACAGGGACTGGAAACACCATATATTTT
CASRLRTGTGNTIYF
>TRBJ1-4|.|TRBV28|.
TGTGCCAGCAGTTTAACAGGGAGTAATGAAAAACTGTTTTTT
CASSLTGSNEKLFF
>TRBJ2-5|many|TRBV6-2/TRBV6-3|TRBD2
TGTGCCAGCAATCGAGCGGGAGTTTTTGAGACCCAGTACTTC
CASNRAGVFETQYF
>TRBJ2-1|many|TRBV3-1|.
TGTGCCAGCAGCCAGGCCACGGCGGGGAGAAGGAATGAGCAGTTCTTC
CASSQATAGRRNEQFF
>TRBJ2-6|many|TRBV27|TRBD1
TGTGCCAGCAGTTTCGTCGCCAGGGGGCCTGGGGCCAACGTCCTGACTTTC
CASSFVARGPGANVLTF
>TRBJ1-2|many|TRBV28|TRBD1
TGTGCCAGCACTATTGGAGGGACAGGGGGGTATGGCTACACCTTC
CASTIGGTGGYGYTF
>TRBJ2-7|.|TRBV12-3/TRBV12-4|.
TGTGCCAGCAGTTTTTGGGGATTCGATACCTACGAGCAGTACTTC
CASSFWGFDTYEQYF
>TRBJ2-4|.|TRBV20-1|.
TGCAGCCTTGGGGGTCTAGCGTTGGACATTCAGTACTTC
CSLGGLALDIQYF
>TRBJ2-1|many|TRBV7-2|TRBD2
TGTGCCAGCAGCTTATCGGCTAGCGGGGTCTCCTACAATGAGCAGTTCTTC
CASSLSASGVSYNEQFF
>TRBJ2-2|.|TRBV10-1|TRBD2
TGCGCCAGCAGTCGGACTAGCGGGGGAAAGTTTAGAGGGGAGCTGTTTTTT
CASSRTSGGKFRGELFF
>TRBJ2-3|.|TRBV5-1|.
TGCGCCAGCAGCTCCTCGAGCACAGATACGCAGTATTTT
CASSSSSTDTQYF
>TRBJ1-2|many|TRBV24-1|.
TGTGCCACCAGTCCCGGAGGCGAGGGCTACACCTTC
CATSPGGEGYTF
>TRBJ1-3|many|TRBV20-1|.
TGCAGTGCTCCAAACAGCTCTGGAAACACCATATATTTT
CSAPNSSGNTIYF
>TRBJ2-3|many|TRBV20-1|TRBD2
TGCCTGACTAGCGGGGGGGCCCAAGATACGCAGTATTTT
CLTSGGAQDTQYF
>TRBJ1-5|.|TRBV7-9|.
TGTGCCAGCAGCTTAGAGGCGGCGAATCAGCCCCAGCATTTT
CASSLEAANQPQHF
>TRBJ1-6|many|TRBV7-8|.
TGTGCCAGCAGCTCGAGGGACGGTGGAAGCTCCTATAATTCACCCCTCCACTTT
CASSSRDGGSSYNSPLHF
>TRBJ2-1|few|TRBV6-1|.
TGTGCCAGCAGTGAACTCCAGGGTCCCAATGGGGAGCAGTTCTTC
CASSELQGPNGEQFF
>TRBJ2-3|few|TRBV12-3/TRBV12-4|.
TGTGCCAGCAGTTTAGCGCTGGGTGCCGCAGATACGCAGTATTTT
CASSLALGAADTQYF
>TRBJ2-3|.|TRBV6-5|TRBD2
TGTGCCAGCAGTTTCGGACTAGCGGGAGCGTTACGGGCCTTCACAGATACGCAGTATTTT
CASSFGLAGALRAFTDTQYF
>TRBJ2-7|many|TRBV20-1|.
TGCAGTGCTACGGACGTCTCCTACGAGCAGTACTTC
CSATDVSYEQYF
>TRBJ2-3|.|TRBV7-6|.
TGTGCCAGCAGCGTACTCAGGGGAGGGCTGCAGTATTTT
CASSVLRGGLQYF
>TRBJ2-7|many|TRBV6-5|.
TGTGCCAGCAGTTGGGCAGGGCCCAGGGAGGAGCAGTACTTC
CASSWAGPREEQYF
>TRBJ2-1|.|TRBV12-3/TRBV12-4|TRBD2
TGTGCCAGCAGTTTATCCCTCGGTGGGGCTAGCGGGGGAGATGAGCAGTTCTTC
CASSLSLGGASGGDEQFF
>TRBJ2-2|.|TRBV11-3|.
TGTGCCAGCAGCCGGACAGGGGAGCTGTTTTTT
CASSRTGELFF